Many counts were recorded for the clone carrying this TCR beta chain. Its matching antigen is unknown. CDR3 size: 14 residues. V was clipped by 5 bases and J by 1 base; unmatched bases: 7. Looked up from germline, CDR1 is DFQATT and CDR2 is SNEGSKA (reference sequence). Researchers tagged individual cDNA molecules with unique molecular identifiers. MiXCR was run by TCRdb on the 5' RACE reads, yielding one entry per CDR3 protein. Seen here are about 26,000 distinct CDR3 sequences, approximately 5% observed once, and the top ten hold 4%. This entry comes from a study of early T cells in non-severe SARS-CoV-2 infection. For the study at large: Sequenced bulk RNA came from whole blood that was unsorted, and chains were unpaired. Findings and limits, study-wide: There was a bias toward anti-spike CD8 responses in VDJdb matching, which missed private and CD4 specificities.

The material sequenced was whole blood. The sequence was obtained from an adult who was a healthcare worker with PCR-confirmed SARS-CoV-2 infection or an uninfected control (not recorded which). The rearrangement uses TRBV20-1 and TRBJ1-1, with 7 nucleotides matching TRBD1. The CDR3 nucleotides read TGCAGTGCTGACAGGGAGTCAGCGAACACTGAAGCTTTCTTT. Its translation is CSADRESANTEAFF.